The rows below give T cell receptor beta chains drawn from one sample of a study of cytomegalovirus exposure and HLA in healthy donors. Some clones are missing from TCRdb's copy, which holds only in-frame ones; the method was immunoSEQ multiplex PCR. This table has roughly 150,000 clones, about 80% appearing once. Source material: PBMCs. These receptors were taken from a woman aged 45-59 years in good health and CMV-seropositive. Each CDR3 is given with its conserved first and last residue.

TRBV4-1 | CASSQDKGVKEKLFF
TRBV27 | CASSLGGGPASYEQYF
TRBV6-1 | CASSNRGLSTDTQYF
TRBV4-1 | CASSQPPDRGANEKLFF
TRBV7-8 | CASSLGDRGVSPLHF
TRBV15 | CATSRDRSGSSGYTF
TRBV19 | CASSLTGTGTGELFF
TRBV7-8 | CASSLAVGGIYNEQFF
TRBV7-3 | CASSLRLRGTGETGELFF
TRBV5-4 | CASSILAGGPADTQYF
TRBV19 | CASSEQNTGELFF
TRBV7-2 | CASSLRFNEKLFF
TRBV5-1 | CASSLAARTGANVLTF
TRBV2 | CASSEVRTGTDTQYF
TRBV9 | CASSVGASGGNEQFF
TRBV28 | CASSLSYLGSNQPQHF
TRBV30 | CAWRGTGYGEKLFF
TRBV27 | CASSYGDSPLHF
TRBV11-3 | CASSLGQTGMNTEAFF
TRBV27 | CASRGNRGSTDTQYF
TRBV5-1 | CASSSQDGLLIYNEQFF
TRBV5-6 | CASSTDRVNTEAFF
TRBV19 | CASTGQTLSGANVLTF
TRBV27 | CASSFPPGQGRNNEQFF
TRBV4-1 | CASSQRGNTEAFF
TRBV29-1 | CSVKLSSGNTIYF
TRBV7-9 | CASSPTGSEQYF
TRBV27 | CASSFGRSNEKLFF
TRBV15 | CATSRDYQTGEYGYTF
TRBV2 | CASKLDSNQPQHF
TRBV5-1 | CASSLDRGAYGYTF
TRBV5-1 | CASSLDRQETQYF
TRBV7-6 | CASSLGSVRTYSPLHF
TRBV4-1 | CASSPAEGATNEKLFF
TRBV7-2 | CASSGTGGADWTLRTEQYF